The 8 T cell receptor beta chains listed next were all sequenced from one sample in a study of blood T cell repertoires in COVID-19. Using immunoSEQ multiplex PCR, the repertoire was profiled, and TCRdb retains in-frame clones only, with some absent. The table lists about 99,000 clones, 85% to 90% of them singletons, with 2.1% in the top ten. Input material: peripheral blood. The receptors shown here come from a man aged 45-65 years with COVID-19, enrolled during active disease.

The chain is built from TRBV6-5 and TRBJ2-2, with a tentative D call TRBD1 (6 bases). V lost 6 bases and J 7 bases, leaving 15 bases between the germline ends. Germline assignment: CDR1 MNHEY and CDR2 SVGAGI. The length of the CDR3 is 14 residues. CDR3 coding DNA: TGTGCCAGCAGCGGGTACAGGGACGTCGGGGAGCTGTTTTTT. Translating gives CASSGYRDVGELFF.

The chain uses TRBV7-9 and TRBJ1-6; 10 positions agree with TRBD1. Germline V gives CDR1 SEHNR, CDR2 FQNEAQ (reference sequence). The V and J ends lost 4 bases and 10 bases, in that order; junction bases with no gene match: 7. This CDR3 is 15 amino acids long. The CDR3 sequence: CASSSGGTGVSPLHF. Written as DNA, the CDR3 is TGTGCCAGCAGCTCTGGGGGGACAGGGGTGTCACCCCTCCACTTT.

CDR3 protein: CASSQGTGTFNEQYF. The CDR3 DNA sequence: TGCGCCAGCAGCCAAGGGACAGGGACCTTCAACGAGCAGTACTTC. This sequence joins TRBV4-1 and TRBJ2-7; 8 bases fit TRBD1. Germline V gene data show CDR1 as MGHRA and CDR2 as YSYEKL. The CDR3 spans 15 residues. Germline trimming cut 1 base from V and 5 bases from J; bases unmatched to any gene: 7.

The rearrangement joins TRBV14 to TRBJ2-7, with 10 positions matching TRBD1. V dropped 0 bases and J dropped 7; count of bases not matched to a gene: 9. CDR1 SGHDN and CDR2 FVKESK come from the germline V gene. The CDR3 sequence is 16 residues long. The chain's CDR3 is CASSQDLGQGSWEQYF. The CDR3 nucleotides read TGTGCCAGCAGCCAAGACTTGGGACAGGGGTCGTGGGAGCAGTACTTC.

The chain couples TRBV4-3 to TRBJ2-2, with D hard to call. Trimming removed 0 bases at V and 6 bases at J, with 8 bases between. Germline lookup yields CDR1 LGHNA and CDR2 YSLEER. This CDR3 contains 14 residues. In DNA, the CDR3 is TGCGCCAGCAGCCAAGATCCGTGGCCCGGGGAGCTGTTTTTT. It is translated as CASSQDPWPGELFF.

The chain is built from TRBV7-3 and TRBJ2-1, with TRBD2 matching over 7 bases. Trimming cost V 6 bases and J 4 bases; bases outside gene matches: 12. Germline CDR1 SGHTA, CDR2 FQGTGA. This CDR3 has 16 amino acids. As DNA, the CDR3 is TGTGCCAGCAGGTTTCCCCGGGGGGTAAGATACAATGAGCAGTTCTTC. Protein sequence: CASRFPRGVRYNEQFF.

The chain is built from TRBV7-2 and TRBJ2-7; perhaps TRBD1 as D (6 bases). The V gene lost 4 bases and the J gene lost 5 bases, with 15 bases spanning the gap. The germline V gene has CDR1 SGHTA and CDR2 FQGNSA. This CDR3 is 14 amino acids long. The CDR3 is CASSSDRDTNEQYF. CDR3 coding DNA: TGTGCCAGCAGCTCAGACCGGGACACTAACGAGCAGTACTTC.

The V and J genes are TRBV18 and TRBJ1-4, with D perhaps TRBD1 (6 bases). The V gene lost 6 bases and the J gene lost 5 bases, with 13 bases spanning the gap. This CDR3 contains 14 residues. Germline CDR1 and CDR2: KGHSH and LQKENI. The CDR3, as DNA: TGTGCCAGCTCTCCGGACAGAATGAATGAAAAACTGTTTTTT. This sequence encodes CASSPDRMNEKLFF.